This T cell receptor beta chain was obtained from a study of glioma-infiltrating T cells. Amplification of TCR alpha and beta CDR3 regions from RNA used iRepertoire nested multiplex PCR. One entry per CDR3 protein, called by TCRdb with MiXCR from the multiplex PCR reads. Here the sample spans approximately 120,000 distinct CDR3 sequences, 20% to 25% being singletons. In the case of this clonotype: Its antigen remains unknown.

Findings and caveats of the study: Only very few CDR3 sequences appeared in both tissue and blood. Gliomas, especially low-grade, showed above-expected tissue-blood divergence; non-neoplastic patients showed below.

The clonotype was recovered from a human donor with low-grade glioma or glioblastoma, undergoing nonglioma brain surgery, or in good health (not recorded which). Sequencing was carried out using glioma tissue, nonneoplastic brain tissue, or PBMCs (not recorded which).

CDR3 in DNA: TGTGCTAGTGGTGGGGGTGTGGATACGCAGTATTTT. Translating it yields CASGGGVDTQYF. The rearrangement links TRBV12-5 to TRBJ2-3; perhaps D is TRBD1 or TRBD2 (5 bases each). Trimming left V 5 bases short and J 6 bases short, with 9 bases between. The CDR3 is 12 amino acids. Germline CDR1 reads LGHNT; CDR2 reads FRNRAP. Looking up the rest from reference TRBV12-5 and TRBJ2-3 gives the full variable domain: DARVTQTPRHKVTEMGQEVTMRCQPILGHNTVFWYRQTMMQGLELLAYFRNRAPLDDSGMPKDRFSAEMPDATLATLKIQPSEPRDSAVYFCASGGGVDTQYFGPGTRLTVL.